This TCR beta chain was documented in a study of tumor-infiltrating lymphocytes in oesophageal squamous cell carcinoma listed by TCRdb under 2016. Library creation used PCR. The sequencing machine was an Illumina HiSeq 2000. TCRdb redid the processing of the public reads, applying fastp at Q25 and MiXCR, and retained in-frame beta chains. CDR3 protein duplicates are merged, each entry listing the most common genes and DNA. For this sample there are approximately 9,500 distinct CDR3 sequences; about 53% appear just once. The top ten clones comprise more than 30% of the sample. V is clipped by 10 bases and J by 7 bases, and the sequence between their germline boundaries is 13 bases long. The cysteine opens and the phenylalanine closes a CDR3 of 11 amino acids. The only DNA kept is the CDR3, 33 bases in frame from the first base. The germline V gene specifies MNHNS as CDR1 and SASEGT as CDR2. Remarks on this clonotype: The antigen this receptor binds is unknown. No base quality information exists; no much larger clone differs at one position.

The chain is assembled from TRBV6-1 and TRBJ1-2; no D gene call is confident. The clonotype originates from a female donor with esophageal squamous cell carcinoma. The sample comprised esophageal tumor tissue. CDR3 region: CATRIGSGYTF. The nucleotide sequence is given as TGTGCCACCCGGATCGGGAGTGGCTACACCTTC.